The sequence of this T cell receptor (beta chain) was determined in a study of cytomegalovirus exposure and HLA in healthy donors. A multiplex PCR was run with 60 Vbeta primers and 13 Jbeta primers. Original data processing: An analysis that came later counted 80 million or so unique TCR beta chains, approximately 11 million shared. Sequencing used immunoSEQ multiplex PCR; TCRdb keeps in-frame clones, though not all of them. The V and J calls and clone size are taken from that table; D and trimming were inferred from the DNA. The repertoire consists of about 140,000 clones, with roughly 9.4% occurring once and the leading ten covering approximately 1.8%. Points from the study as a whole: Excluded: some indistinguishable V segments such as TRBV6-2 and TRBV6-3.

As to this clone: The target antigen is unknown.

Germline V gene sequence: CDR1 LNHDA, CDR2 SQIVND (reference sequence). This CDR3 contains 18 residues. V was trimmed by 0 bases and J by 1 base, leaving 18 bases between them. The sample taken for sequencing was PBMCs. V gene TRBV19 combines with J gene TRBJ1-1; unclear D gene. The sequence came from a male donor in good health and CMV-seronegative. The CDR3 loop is CASSIDRINGGPNTEAFF. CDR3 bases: TGTGCCAGTAGTATAGATCGAATCAACGGTGGGCCGAACACTGAAGCTTTCTTT.